The rows below give T cell receptor beta chains drawn from one sample of a study of blood T cell repertoires in COVID-19. TCRdb's copy holds only in-frame clones and misses some; the assay was immunoSEQ multiplex PCR. This sample has more than 200,000 clones, with under 95% found just once. Sequencing input: PBMCs or T cells enriched from blood (not recorded which). These receptors all stem from a woman aged 18-30 years who had recovered from COVID-19. Each CDR3 is given without its conserved first and last residue.

J: TRBJ2-7; V: TRBV5-5; CDR3: ASSLGGGNFYEQY
J: TRBJ2-7; V: TRBV7-9; CDR3: ASSSQGYEQY
J: TRBJ2-1; V: TRBV28; CDR3: ATYVSSYNEQF
J: TRBJ2-2; V: TRBV11-3; CDR3: ASSRATGFTTGELF
J: TRBJ1-4; V: TRBV27; CDR3: ASSLDRVREKLF
J: TRBJ2-1; V: TRBV5-4; CDR3: ASSLVSASGGIYEQF
J: TRBJ1-3; V: TRBV2; CDR3: ASGQGLDSGNTIY
J: TRBJ1-2; V: TRBV2; CDR3: ASSVTGEIYGYT
J: TRBJ2-7; V: TRBV13; CDR3: ASSFGDRPYEQY
J: TRBJ1-6; V: TRBV5-1; CDR3: ASSLVGASYNSPLH
J: TRBJ1-2; V: TRBV7-8; CDR3: ASSFDRGSGYT
J: TRBJ1-1; V: TRBV2; CDR3: ASSEGRAVNTEAF
J: TRBJ2-3; V: TRBV6-2/TRBV6-3; CDR3: ASSYGLAGFTDTQY
J: TRBJ2-1; V: TRBV19; CDR3: ASSIATRGQQF
J: TRBJ1-1; V: TRBV2; CDR3: ASSTGGITEAF
J: TRBJ1-2; V: TRBV24-1; CDR3: ATSDDRGGYT
J: TRBJ1-2; V: TRBV9; CDR3: ASSHTRTTNYGYT
J: TRBJ2-1; V: TRBV28; CDR3: ASSFSGTYNEQF
J: TRBJ2-1; V: TRBV13; CDR3: ASSFDGRGLNEQF
J: TRBJ1-1; V: TRBV5-4; CDR3: ASSRDRGLEAF
J: TRBJ1-6; V: TRBV15; CDR3: ATSRPGSSPLH
J: TRBJ2-7; V: TRBV25-1; CDR3: ASSWTGWNEQY
J: TRBJ1-6; V: TRBV6-9; CDR3: ASSYSLGQGASPLH
J: TRBJ1-5; V: TRBV10-3; CDR3: AISERTVSNQPQH
J: TRBJ1-1; V: TRBV28; CDR3: ASSSPSGTQNTEAF
J: TRBJ1-1; V: TRBV25-1; CDR3: ASSGTGATEAF
J: TRBJ1-2; V: TRBV5-4; CDR3: ASRSQGAASYGYT
J: TRBJ1-2; V: TRBV7-2; CDR3: ASRGRSDRGLINYGYT
J: TRBJ2-5; V: TRBV7-7; CDR3: ASSPILNREETQY
J: TRBJ1-1; V: TRBV12-5; CDR3: ASGLRQGARTEAF
J: TRBJ2-7; V: TRBV11-2; CDR3: ASSLGVRRSSYEQY
J: TRBJ1-1; V: TRBV10-3; CDR3: AVGEVNTEAF
J: TRBJ1-4; V: TRBV18; CDR3: ASSRGQNEKLF
J: TRBJ2-7; V: TRBV9; CDR3: ASSPDRAVSYEQY
J: TRBJ2-3; V: TRBV4-3; CDR3: ASSQIEESSTDTQY
J: TRBJ2-7; V: TRBV4-1; CDR3: ASSQGPIAKAGGGEQY
J: TRBJ1-4; V: TRBV5-1; CDR3: ASSQTDRTNEKLF
J: TRBJ2-3; V: TRBV7-2; CDR3: ASSLRGRDTQY
J: TRBJ2-7; V: TRBV5-1; CDR3: ASSLELASSYEQY
J: TRBJ1-1; V: TRBV12-2; CDR3: ASRLLRTAGGSETEAF
J: TRBJ1-1; V: TRBV7-8; CDR3: ASSFMERGTEAF